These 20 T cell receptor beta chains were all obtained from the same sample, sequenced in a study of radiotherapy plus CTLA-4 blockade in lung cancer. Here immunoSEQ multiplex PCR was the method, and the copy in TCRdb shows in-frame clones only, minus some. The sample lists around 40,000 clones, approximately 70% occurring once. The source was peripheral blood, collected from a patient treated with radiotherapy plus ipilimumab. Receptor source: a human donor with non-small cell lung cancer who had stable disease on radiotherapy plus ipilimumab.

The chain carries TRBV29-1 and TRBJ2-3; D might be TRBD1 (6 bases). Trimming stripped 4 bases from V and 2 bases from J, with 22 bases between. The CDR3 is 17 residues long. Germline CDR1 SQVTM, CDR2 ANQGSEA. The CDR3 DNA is TGCAGCGTTGGTGGGGGCACGGTCTTGCTAAACACAGATACGCAGTATTTT. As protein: CSVGGGTVLLNTDTQYF.

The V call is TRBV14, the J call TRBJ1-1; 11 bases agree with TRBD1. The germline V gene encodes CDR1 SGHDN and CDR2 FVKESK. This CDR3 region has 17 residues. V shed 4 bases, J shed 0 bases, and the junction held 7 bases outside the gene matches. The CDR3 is CASSRVGQGALNTEAFF. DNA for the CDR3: TGTGCCAGCAGCCGAGTAGGACAGGGGGCGCTGAACACTGAAGCTTTCTTT.

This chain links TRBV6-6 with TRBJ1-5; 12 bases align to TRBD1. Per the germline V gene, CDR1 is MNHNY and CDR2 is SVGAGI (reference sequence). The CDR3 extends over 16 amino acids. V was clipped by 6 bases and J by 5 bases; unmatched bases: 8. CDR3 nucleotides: TGTGCCAGCAGGCCGGGACAGGGGGCTGGCGATCAGCCCCAGCATTTT. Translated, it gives CASRPGQGAGDQPQHF.

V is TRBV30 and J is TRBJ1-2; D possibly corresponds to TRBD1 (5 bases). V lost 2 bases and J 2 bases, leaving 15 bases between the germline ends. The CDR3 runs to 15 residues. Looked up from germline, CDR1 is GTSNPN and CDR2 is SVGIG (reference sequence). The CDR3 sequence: CAWSPSGGSNYGYTF. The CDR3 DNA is TGTGCCTGGAGTCCCAGCGGGGGTTCGAACTATGGCTACACCTTC. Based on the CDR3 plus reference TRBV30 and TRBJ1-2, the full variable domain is SQTIHQWPATLVQPVGSPLSLECTVEGTSNPNLYWYRQAAGRGLQLLFYSVGIGQISSEVPQNLSASRPQDRQFILSSKKLLLSDSGFYLCAWSPSGGSNYGYTFGSGTRLTVV.

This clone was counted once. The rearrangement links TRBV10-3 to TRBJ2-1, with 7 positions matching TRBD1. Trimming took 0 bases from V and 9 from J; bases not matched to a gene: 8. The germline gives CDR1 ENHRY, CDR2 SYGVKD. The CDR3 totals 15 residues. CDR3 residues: CAISESGGRTSEQFF. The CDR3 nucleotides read TGTGCCATCAGTGAGTCAGGGGGCCGGACGAGTGAGCAGTTCTTC.

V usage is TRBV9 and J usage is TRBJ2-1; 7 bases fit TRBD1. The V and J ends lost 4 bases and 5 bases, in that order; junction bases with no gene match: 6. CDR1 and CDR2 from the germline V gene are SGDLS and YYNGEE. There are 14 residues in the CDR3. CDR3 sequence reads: CASSSGQYNNEQFF. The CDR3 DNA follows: TGTGCCAGCAGCTCGGGACAGTACAACAATGAGCAGTTCTTC.

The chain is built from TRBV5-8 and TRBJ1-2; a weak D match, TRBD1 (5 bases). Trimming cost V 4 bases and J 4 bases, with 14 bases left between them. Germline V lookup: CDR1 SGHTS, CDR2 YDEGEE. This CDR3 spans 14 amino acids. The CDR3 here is CASSPGTASYGYTF. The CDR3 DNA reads TGTGCCAGCAGCCCAGGGACTGCTTCCTATGGCTACACCTTC. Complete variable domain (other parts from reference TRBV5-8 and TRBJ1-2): EAGVTQSPTHLIKTRGQQATLRCSPISGHTSVYWYQQALGLGLQFLLWYDEGEERNRGNFPPRFSGRQFPNYSSELNVNALELEDSALYLCASSPGTASYGYTFGSGTRLTVV.

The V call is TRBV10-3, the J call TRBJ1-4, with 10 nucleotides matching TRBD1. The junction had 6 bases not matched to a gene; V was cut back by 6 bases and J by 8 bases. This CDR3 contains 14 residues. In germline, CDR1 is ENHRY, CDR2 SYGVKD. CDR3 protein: CAIRGTGDGEKLFF. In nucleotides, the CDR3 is TGTGCCATCAGAGGGACAGGGGATGGAGAAAAACTGTTTTTT.

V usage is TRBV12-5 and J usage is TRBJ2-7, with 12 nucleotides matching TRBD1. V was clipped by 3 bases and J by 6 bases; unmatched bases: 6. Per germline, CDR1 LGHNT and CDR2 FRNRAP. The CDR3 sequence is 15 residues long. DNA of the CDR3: TGTGCTAGTGGTTTAACGGGACAGGGGGCTTTCGAGCAGTACTTC. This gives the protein CASGLTGQGAFEQYF.

The CDR3 DNA reads TGTGCCAGCAGCTTAGATAGAGACACTTTCGTGAGCTCCTACAATGAGCAGTTCTTC. Translating it yields CASSLDRDTFVSSYNEQFF. The chain is built from TRBV7-8 and TRBJ2-1, with D hard to call. The CDR3 is 19 amino acids. V was cut by 1 base and J by 0 bases, with 19 bases left in between. Germline assignment: CDR1 SGHVS and CDR2 FQNEAQ.

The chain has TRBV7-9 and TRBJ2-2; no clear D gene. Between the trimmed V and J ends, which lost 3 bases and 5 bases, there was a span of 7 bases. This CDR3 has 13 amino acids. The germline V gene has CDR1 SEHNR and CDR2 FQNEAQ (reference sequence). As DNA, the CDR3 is TGTGCCAGCAGCTTTTCTAATACCGGGGAGCTGTTTTTT. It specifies CASSFSNTGELFF.

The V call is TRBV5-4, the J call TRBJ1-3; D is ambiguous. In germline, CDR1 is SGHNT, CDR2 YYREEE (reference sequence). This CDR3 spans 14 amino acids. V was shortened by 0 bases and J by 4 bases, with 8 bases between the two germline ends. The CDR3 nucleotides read TGTGCCAGCAGCTTGGATTATCAGGGAAACACCATATATTTT. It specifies CASSLDYQGNTIYF.

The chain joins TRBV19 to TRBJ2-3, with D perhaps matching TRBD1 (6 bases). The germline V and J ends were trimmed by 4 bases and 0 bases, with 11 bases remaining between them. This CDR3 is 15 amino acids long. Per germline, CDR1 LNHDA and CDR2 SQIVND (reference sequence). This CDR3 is CASSTGQSSTDTQYF. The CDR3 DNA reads TGTGCCAGTAGTACCGGACAGTCTAGCACAGATACGCAGTATTTT. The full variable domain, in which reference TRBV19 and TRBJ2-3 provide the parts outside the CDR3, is DGGITQSPKYLFRKEGQNVTLSCEQNLNHDAMYWYRQDPGQGLRLIYYSQIVNDFQKGDIAEGYSVSREKKESFPLTVTSAQKNPTAFYLCASSTGQSSTDTQYFGPGTRLTVL.

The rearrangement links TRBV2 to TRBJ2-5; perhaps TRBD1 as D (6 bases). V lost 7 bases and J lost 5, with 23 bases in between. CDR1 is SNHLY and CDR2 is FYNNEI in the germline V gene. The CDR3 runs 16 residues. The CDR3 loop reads CASKGTGSRPRETQYF. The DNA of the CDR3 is TGTGCCAGCAAGGGAACAGGGAGCCGACCGCGGGAGACCCAGTACTTC.

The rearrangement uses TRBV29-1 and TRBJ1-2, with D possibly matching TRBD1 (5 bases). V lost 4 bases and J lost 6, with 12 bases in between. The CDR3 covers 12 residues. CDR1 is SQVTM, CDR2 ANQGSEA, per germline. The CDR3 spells CSVVGPGDGYTF. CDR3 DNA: TGCAGCGTTGTGGGGCCGGGGGATGGCTACACCTTC.

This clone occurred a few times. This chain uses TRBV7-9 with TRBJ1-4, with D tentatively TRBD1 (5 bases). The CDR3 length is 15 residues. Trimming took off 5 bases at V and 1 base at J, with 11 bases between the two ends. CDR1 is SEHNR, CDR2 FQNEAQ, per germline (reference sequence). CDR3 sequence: CASSPTGVTNEKLFF. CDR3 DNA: TGTGCCAGCAGCCCGACGGGGGTAACTAATGAAAAACTGTTTTTT.

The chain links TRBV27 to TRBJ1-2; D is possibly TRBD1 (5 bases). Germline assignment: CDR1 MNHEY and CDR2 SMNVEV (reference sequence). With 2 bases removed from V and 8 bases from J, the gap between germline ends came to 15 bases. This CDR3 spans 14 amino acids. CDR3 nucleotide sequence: TGTGCCAGCAGTTTAGGGCAGGGTTTTCACGGCTACACCTTC. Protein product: CASSLGQGFHGYTF.

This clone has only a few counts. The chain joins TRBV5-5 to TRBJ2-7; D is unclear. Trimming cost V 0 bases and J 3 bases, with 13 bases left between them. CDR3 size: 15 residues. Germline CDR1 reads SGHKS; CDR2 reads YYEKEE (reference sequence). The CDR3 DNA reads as TGTGCCAGCAGCTTGGGTCAGAATATATACTACGAGCAGTACTTC. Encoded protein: CASSLGQNIYYEQYF.

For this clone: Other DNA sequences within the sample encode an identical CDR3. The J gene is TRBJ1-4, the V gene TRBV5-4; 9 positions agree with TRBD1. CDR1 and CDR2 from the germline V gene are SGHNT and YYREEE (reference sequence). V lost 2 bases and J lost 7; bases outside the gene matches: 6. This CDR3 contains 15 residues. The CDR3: CASSLGGTGIEKLFF. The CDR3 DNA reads TGTGCCAGCAGCTTAGGGGGGACAGGGATTGAAAAACTGTTTTTT.

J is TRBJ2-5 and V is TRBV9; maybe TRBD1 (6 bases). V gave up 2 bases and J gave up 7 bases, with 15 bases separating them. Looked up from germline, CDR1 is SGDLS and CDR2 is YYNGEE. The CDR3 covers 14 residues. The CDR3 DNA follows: TGTGCCAGCAGCGTTGCACTTCAAGGGGGGACCCAGTACTTC. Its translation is CASSVALQGGTQYF.